Listed here is a single T cell receptor beta chain. The sample originates from a study of blood T cell repertoires in COVID-19. For the study at large: Samples representing acute and convalescent COVID-19 were sourced from the United States, Italy and Spain.

The authors' processing: Amplification with reference gene primers provided the estimates of nucleated cell counts. TCRdb keeps only in-frame clones here, not all; method: immunoSEQ multiplex PCR. From that table come the V and J calls and clone size; the DNA was used to work out D and trimming. The data hold roughly 280,000 clones, with about nine tenths observed a single time. The TCR comes from a woman in her 30s with acute COVID-19. Input material: PBMCs or T cells enriched from blood (not recorded which).

CDR3 loop: CASSQDRGAGNTIYF. Here the CDR3 DNA reads TGCGCCAGCAGCCAAGACAGGGGGGCTGGAAACACCATATATTTT. The rearrangement joins TRBV4-1 to TRBJ1-3; 7 bases map to TRBD1. The ends lost 0 bases at V and 2 bases at J; junction bases unmatched: 1. Germline V gives CDR1 MGHRA, CDR2 YSYEKL. This CDR3 is built from 15 residues.